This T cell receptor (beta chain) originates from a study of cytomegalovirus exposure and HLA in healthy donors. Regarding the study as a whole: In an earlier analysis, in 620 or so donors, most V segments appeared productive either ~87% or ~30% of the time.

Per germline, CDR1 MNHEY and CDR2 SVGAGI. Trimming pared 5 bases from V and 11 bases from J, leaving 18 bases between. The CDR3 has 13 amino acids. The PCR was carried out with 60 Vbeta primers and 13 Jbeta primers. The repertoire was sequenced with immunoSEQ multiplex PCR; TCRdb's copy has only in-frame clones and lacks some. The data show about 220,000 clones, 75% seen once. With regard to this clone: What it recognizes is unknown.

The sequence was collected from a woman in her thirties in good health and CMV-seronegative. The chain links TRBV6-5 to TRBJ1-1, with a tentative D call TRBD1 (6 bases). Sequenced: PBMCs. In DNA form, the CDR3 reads TGTGCCAGCAGTGAATTCGTGCAGGGGACGGCTTTCTTT. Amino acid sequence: CASSEFVQGTAFF.